Following are 19 T cell receptor beta chains from one sample sequenced in a study of shared T cell receptors in the human thymus. TCRdb's copy holds only in-frame clones and misses some; the assay was immunoSEQ multiplex PCR. The table records around 730,000 clones, approximately 85% of them present only once. These same records also appear under a second study, on human thymus T cells.

The sequenced sample consisted of thymocytes. The receptors here all came from a girl less than two years old with a congenital heart defect.

The chain recombines TRBV7-8 with TRBJ2-7; D is possibly TRBD1 (6 bases). The CDR3 runs to 13 residues. Germline V gene lookup returns CDR1 SGHVS and CDR2 FQNEAQ. Trimming shortened V by 7 bases and J by 0 bases, and 10 bases separated the two germline ends. In DNA form, the CDR3 reads TGTGCCAGCAAAACAGGGAGCTCCTACGAGCAGTACTTC. It encodes CASKTGSSYEQYF.

The chain carries TRBV2 and TRBJ1-5, with TRBD1 identical over 9 bases. The V gene end was trimmed by 5 bases and the J gene end by 4 bases; junction bases not matched to a gene: 18. Germline V gives CDR1 SNHLY, CDR2 FYNNEI. This CDR3 comprises 19 residues. DNA of the CDR3: TGTGCCAGCAGTTCCTTCCTAAAGCGAACAGGGGGCGAGAATCAGCCCCAGCATTTT. It yields the protein CASSSFLKRTGGENQPQHF.

This CDR3 reads CASSGRTRGLGGYTF. CDR3 nucleotide sequence: TGCGCCAGCAGCGGGCGGACACGGGGACTGGGAGGCTACACCTTC. This chain joins TRBV5-1 and TRBJ1-2, with TRBD1 as a possible D gene (5 bases). The V end lost 4 bases, the J end lost 8 bases, and 21 bases lay between the germline ends. CDR1 and CDR2 (germline): SGHRS, YFSETQ. CDR3 length: 15 amino acids.

V is TRBV2 and J is TRBJ1-2; D is ambiguous. The CDR3 runs 12 residues. Trimming took off 11 bases at V and 0 bases at J, with 10 bases between the two ends. The germline V gene has CDR1 SNHLY and CDR2 FYNNEI. The CDR3, as DNA: TGTGCCGACACTGGTCCTAACTATGGCTACACCTTC. It codes for CADTGPNYGYTF.

The chain couples TRBV6-4 to TRBJ1-2; 7 bases are a match to TRBD1. This CDR3 region has 18 residues. The V and J ends lost 6 bases and 7 bases, in that order; junction bases with no gene match: 23. CDR1 MRHNA and CDR2 SNTAGT come from the germline V gene. The CDR3 DNA reads TGTGCCAGCAGCCACTCCCCCCACGAGACAGGGAAACCAAGTGGCTACACCTTC. It codes for CASSHSPHETGKPSGYTF.

In its sample, this clone was seen once. The chain employs TRBV14 and TRBJ2-5, with D possibly TRBD2 on 6 matching bases. The CDR3 length is 14 residues. CDR1 is SGHDN and CDR2 is FVKESK in the germline V gene. Trimming pared 2 bases from V and 5 bases from J, leaving 12 bases between. The DNA for the CDR3 is TGTGCCAGCAGCCAACCAACTAGCAACGAGACCCAGTACTTC. Translation: CASSQPTSNETQYF.

The chain joins TRBV4-1 to TRBJ2-3; D unresolved. Germline V gene lookup returns CDR1 MGHRA and CDR2 YSYEKL. V was pared by 3 bases and J by 1 base, with 8 bases between. The CDR3 runs 14 residues. The CDR3 loop is CASSHDGRTDTQYF. CDR3 DNA sequence: TGCGCCAGCAGCCATGATGGGCGCACAGATACGCAGTATTTT.

The CDR3, as DNA: TGTGCCAGCAGTCCTAACCATACCGACAGGGCGGGGGAGCAGTACTTC. It specifies CASSPNHTDRAGEQYF. This chain links TRBV6-6 with TRBJ2-7; tentatively, D is TRBD1 (7 bases). The CDR3 covers 16 residues. The germline gives CDR1 MNHNY, CDR2 SVGAGI (reference sequence). Between the trimmed V and J ends, which lost 5 bases and 7 bases, there was a span of 24 bases.

The V call is TRBV14, the J call TRBJ1-1; 8 bases fit TRBD1. With V trimmed by 3 bases and J by 1 base, 13 bases remained unmatched. The CDR3 has 18 amino acids. Germline CDR1 and CDR2: SGHDN and FVKESK. CDR3 DNA: TGTGCCAGCAGCCATACCTTAACGATAGACAGGGGGAACACTGAAGCTTTCTTT. This translates into CASSHTLTIDRGNTEAFF.

V and J are TRBV27 and TRBJ2-2; TRBD2 is a possible D gene (5 bases). V shed 4 bases and J shed 5 bases, with 17 bases lying between them. CDR1 and CDR2 (germline): MNHEY, SMNVEV (reference sequence). The CDR3 has 16 residues. Written as DNA, the CDR3 is TGTGCCAGCAGTTGGACGTGGAGGAGTGTTACCGGGGAGCTGTTTTTT. As protein: CASSWTWRSVTGELFF.

CDR3 in amino acids: CASSRRQYPYGYTF. As DNA, the CDR3 is TGTGCCAGCTCACGTCGACAGTACCCCTATGGCTACACCTTC. V usage is TRBV18 and J usage is TRBJ1-2; TRBD1 is a possible D gene (5 bases). Germline loops: CDR1 KGHSH, CDR2 LQKENI. This CDR3 contains 14 residues. The V end lost 4 bases, the J end lost 4 bases, and 13 bases lay between the germline ends. Filled out from reference TRBV18 and TRBJ1-2, the complete variable domain reads NAGVMQNPRHLVRRRGQEARLRCSPMKGHSHVYWYRQLPEEGLKFMVYLQKENIIDESGMPKERFSAEFPKEGPSILRIQQVVRGDSAAYFCASSRRQYPYGYTFGSGTRLTVV.

The chain joins TRBV6-4 to TRBJ2-2; a possible D gene is TRBD1 (6 bases). CDR3 size: 14 residues. Germline CDR1 is MRHNA and CDR2 is SNTAGT. V was shortened by 7 bases and J by 1 base, with 10 bases between the two germline ends. CDR3: CASTSDRNTGELFF. The CDR3 coding sequence is TGTGCCAGCACCTCGGACAGGAACACCGGGGAGCTGTTTTTT.

The chain joins TRBV5-1 to TRBJ2-3, with 10 positions matching TRBD1. The V segment lost 4 bases and the J segment 3 bases; nucleotides outside the gene matches: 8. The germline gives CDR1 SGHRS, CDR2 YFSETQ. The CDR3 is made up of 16 amino acids. CDR3 DNA sequence: TGCGCCAGCAGCACGGAGCCGGGACAGGGGACAGATACGCAGTATTTT. Translation gives CASSTEPGQGTDTQYF.

A note on this clone: A read error may account for a junction end that differs from germline. This sequence joins TRBV29-1 and TRBJ1-2; D is possibly TRBD1 (6 bases). This CDR3 contains 15 residues. Germline loops: CDR1 SQVTM, CDR2 ANQGSEA. In nucleotides, the CDR3 is TGCAGCGTTATCCCTACTGAGGCTGGGACACCCCCTTTCGCCTTC. The encoded protein is CSVIPTEAGTPPFAF.

The chain combines TRBV6-5 with TRBJ1-2, with D tentatively TRBD1 (5 bases). Germline-derived CDR1 and CDR2 are MNHEY and SVGAGI. CDR3 length: 13 amino acids. The V end was cut by 7 bases, the J end by 4 bases, with 13 bases between. The CDR3 nucleotides read TGTGCCAGCACCAACCAGGGCCCCTATGGCTACACCTTC. As protein: CASTNQGPYGYTF.

The chain couples TRBV12-5 to TRBJ2-1, with D hard to call. The germline gives CDR1 LGHNT, CDR2 FRNRAP. The CDR3 totals 15 residues. Trimming cost V 5 bases and J 0 bases, with 11 bases left between them. The CDR3 DNA reads TGTGCTAGTGGTCTGGACGGAGACTCCTACAATGAGCAGTTCTTC. Translation: CASGLDGDSYNEQFF.

The chain employs TRBV18 and TRBJ2-2, with 8 positions matching TRBD2. CDR1 and CDR2 (germline): KGHSH, LQKENI. Germline trimming cut 3 bases from V and 4 bases from J; bases unmatched to any gene: 10. CDR3 length: 17 amino acids. CDR3 sequence: CASSPRRGGSSTGELFF. Written as DNA, the CDR3 is TGTGCCAGCTCACCTCGCCGGGGGGGAAGTTCCACCGGGGAGCTGTTTTTT.

The chain employs TRBV30 and TRBJ1-2; no definite D call. V dropped 3 bases and J dropped 4 bases, with 9 bases sitting between them. CDR1 is GTSNPN and CDR2 is SVGIG in the germline V gene (reference sequence). The CDR3 sequence is 12 residues long. The CDR3: CAWRCGTYGYTF. DNA for the CDR3: TGTGCCTGGAGGTGTGGCACCTATGGCTACACCTTC.

V is TRBV19 and J is TRBJ1-1, with TRBD1 identical over 7 bases. V shed 6 bases and J 3 bases; nucleotides not matched to a gene: 10. Germline-derived CDR1 and CDR2 are LNHDA and SQIVND (reference sequence). This CDR3 has 15 amino acids. The CDR3 loop is CASRSTGRGDTEAFF. The CDR3 coding sequence is TGTGCCAGTAGGTCGACAGGGCGAGGGGACACTGAAGCTTTCTTT.